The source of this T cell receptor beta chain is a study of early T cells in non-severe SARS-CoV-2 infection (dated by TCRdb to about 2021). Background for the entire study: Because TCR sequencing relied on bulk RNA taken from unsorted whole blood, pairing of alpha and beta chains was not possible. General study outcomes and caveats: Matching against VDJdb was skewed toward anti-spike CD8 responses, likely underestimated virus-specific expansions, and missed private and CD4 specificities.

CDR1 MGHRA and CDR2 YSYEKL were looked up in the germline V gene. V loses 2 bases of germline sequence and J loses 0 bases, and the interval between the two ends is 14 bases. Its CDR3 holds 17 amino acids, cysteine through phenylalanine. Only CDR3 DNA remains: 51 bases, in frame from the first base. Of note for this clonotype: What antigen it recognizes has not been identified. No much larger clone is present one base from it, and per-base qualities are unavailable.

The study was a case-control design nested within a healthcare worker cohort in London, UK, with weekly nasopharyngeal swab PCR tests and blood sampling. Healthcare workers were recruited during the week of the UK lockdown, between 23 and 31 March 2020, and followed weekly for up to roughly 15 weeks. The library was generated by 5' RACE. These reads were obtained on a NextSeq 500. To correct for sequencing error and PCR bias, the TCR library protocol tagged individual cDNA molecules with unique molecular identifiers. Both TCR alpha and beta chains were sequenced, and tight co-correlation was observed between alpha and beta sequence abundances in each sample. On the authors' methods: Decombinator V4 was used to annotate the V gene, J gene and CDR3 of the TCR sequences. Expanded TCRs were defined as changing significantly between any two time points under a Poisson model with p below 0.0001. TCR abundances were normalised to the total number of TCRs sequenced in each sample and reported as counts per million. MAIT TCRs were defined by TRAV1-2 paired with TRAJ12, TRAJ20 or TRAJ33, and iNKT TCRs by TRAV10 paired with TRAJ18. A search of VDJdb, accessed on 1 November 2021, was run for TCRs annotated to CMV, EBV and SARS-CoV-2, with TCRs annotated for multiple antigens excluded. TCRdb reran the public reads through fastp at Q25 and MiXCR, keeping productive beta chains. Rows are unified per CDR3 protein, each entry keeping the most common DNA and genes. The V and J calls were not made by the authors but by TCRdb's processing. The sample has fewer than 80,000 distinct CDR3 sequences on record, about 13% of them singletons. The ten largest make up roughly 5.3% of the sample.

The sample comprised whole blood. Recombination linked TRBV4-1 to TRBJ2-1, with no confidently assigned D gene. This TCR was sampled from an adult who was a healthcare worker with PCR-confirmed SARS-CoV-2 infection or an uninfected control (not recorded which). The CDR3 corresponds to CASSQRVVGSSYNEQFF. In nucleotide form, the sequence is TGCGCCAGCAGCCAACGGGTAGTGGGAAGCTCCTACAATGAGCAGTTCTTC.